This section outlines one T cell receptor (beta chain) sequence together with its context. Its antigen is undetermined. The germline V gene has CDR1 LGHNA and CDR2 YSLEER. The CDR3 contains 12 residues. V lost 5 bases and J lost 4, with 9 bases in between. Sequencing was performed with immunoSEQ multiplex PCR; in TCRdb, only in-frame clones are kept and a portion is missing. The table includes over 100,000 clones, 89% detected once. The sample comes from a study of cytomegalovirus exposure and HLA in healthy donors. Turning to the study itself: According to later analysis, the same platform produced the 120 validation and several hundred first-cohort repertoires. Regarding the study as a whole: The authors enumerated over 150 TCR beta chains as linked to cytomegalovirus. The tendency of first-cohort TCR clusters to co-occur in the 110 or so validation repertoires emerged from a later analysis.

The gene calls are TRBV4-3 and TRBJ2-7; D is perhaps TRBD1 (6 bases). Sequenced material: PBMCs. The sequence derives from a man aged 30-40 years in good health and CMV-seronegative. CDR3: CASSSTGYEQYF. The CDR3 DNA sequence: TGCGCCAGCAGCTCTACAGGGTACGAGCAGTACTTC.